These 16 T cell receptor beta chains were all obtained from the same sample, sequenced in a study of blood T cell repertoires in COVID-19 (dated by TCRdb to 2018 to 2020). Library preparation employed the immunoSEQ multiplex PCR assay. Drawn from immuneACCESS, this table holds only the in-frame rearrangements with V and J called that TCRdb kept. Clones are partly lost; checked studies trace under half to an unresolved V gene and leave the rest unexplained. Across this sample there are 130,000 or so clones, with about 90% seen only once. More than 1.5% of the sample goes to the ten largest clones. The source material was peripheral blood. Receptors originate from a woman aged 55-69 years with acute or convalescent COVID-19.

This clone was detected a few times. V is TRBV5-1 and J is TRBJ1-1; D is uncertain. The V and J ends lost 2 bases and 3 bases respectively, with 17 bases between them. CDR1 is SGHRS and CDR2 is YFSETQ in the germline V gene. CDR3 length: 16 residues. CDR3 region: CASSFGGYGADTEAFF. The CDR3 nucleotides are TGCGCCAGCAGCTTCGGTGGTTACGGCGCGGACACTGAAGCTTTCTTT.

This clone turned up a few times. The chain is built from TRBV5-4 and TRBJ2-1; the D gene is possibly TRBD1 (6 bases). Trimming left V 4 bases short and J 0 bases short, with 11 bases between. CDR3 length: 15 amino acids. Germline lookup yields CDR1 SGHNT and CDR2 YYREEE (reference sequence). CDR3 bases: TGTGCCAGCAGCCGGGACACCTCCTCCTACAATGAGCAGTTCTTC. Translation: CASSRDTSSYNEQFF.

The chain combines TRBV5-1 with TRBJ2-3, with 7 bases aligning to TRBD1. The germline gives CDR1 SGHRS, CDR2 YFSETQ. The CDR3 has 14 residues. V was pared by 4 bases and J by 2 bases, with 4 bases of the junction left unmatched. CDR3 nucleotide sequence: TGCGCCAGCAGCGTGGGACAGCCCACAGATACGCAGTATTTT. Residues: CASSVGQPTDTQYF.

This rearrangement joins TRBV24-1 to TRBJ1-1; no definite D call. Trimming removed 5 bases at V and 4 bases at J, with 16 bases between. This CDR3 has 15 amino acids. The germline gives CDR1 KGHDR, CDR2 SFDVKD. CDR3 DNA: TGTGCCACCAGTGGCACCAAATCGGGGAGCACTGAAGCTTTCTTT. It specifies CATSGTKSGSTEAFF.

CDR3 loop: CASSQRRLQFISGNTIYF. The DNA of the CDR3 is TGTGCCAGCAGTCAAAGGCGTCTACAGTTCATCTCTGGAAACACCATATATTTT. This chain links TRBV2 with TRBJ1-3; no firm D call. Germline loops: CDR1 SNHLY, CDR2 FYNNEI. There are 18 residues in the CDR3. Trimming removed 5 bases at V and 0 bases at J, with 20 bases between.

The chain has TRBV6-2 or TRBV6-3 and TRBJ1-5; 8 bases map to TRBD1. Germline V lookup: CDR1 MNHEY, CDR2 SVGEGT. The ends lost 6 bases at V and 7 bases at J; junction bases unmatched: 8. This CDR3 is built from 14 residues. CDR3 sequence (DNA): TGTGCCAGCAGCCAACAGGGGGGGAGCCAGCCCCAGCATTTT. This encodes CASSQQGGSQPQHF.

The chain carries TRBV19 and TRBJ1-1, with 9 positions matching TRBD1. CDR1 LNHDA and CDR2 SQIVND come from the germline V gene (reference sequence). This CDR3 comprises 15 residues. The V segment lost 5 bases and the J segment 1 base; nucleotides outside the gene matches: 5. The CDR3 sequence: CASSDPGQGNTEAFF. The CDR3 region has the DNA TGTGCCAGTAGTGATCCGGGACAGGGGAACACTGAAGCTTTCTTT.

The V gene is TRBV2, the J gene TRBJ1-6, with D unclear. There are 14 residues in the CDR3. The ends were cut back, 5 bases at V and 7 bases at J, with 12 bases in the middle. The germline gives CDR1 SNHLY, CDR2 FYNNEI. The chain's CDR3 is CASSRIRENSPLHF. Here the CDR3 DNA reads TGTGCCAGCAGTCGAATACGGGAGAATTCACCCCTCCACTTT. Full variable domain (rest looked up from reference TRBV2 and TRBJ1-6): EPEVTQTPSHQVTQMGQEVILRCVPISNHLYFYWYRQILGQKVEFLVSFYNNEISEKSEIFDDQFSVERPDGSNFTLKIRSTKLEDSAMYFCASSRIRENSPLHFGNGTRLTVT.

This rearrangement joins TRBV19 to TRBJ1-2; a weak D match, TRBD1 (5 bases). The germline V and J ends were trimmed by 7 bases and 8 bases, with 20 bases remaining between them. Germline CDR1 and CDR2: LNHDA and SQIVND (reference sequence). This CDR3 region has 14 residues. The CDR3 nucleotides are TGTGCCAGTAACACAGGCCCTATGATGGGGGGCTACACCTTC. This translates into CASNTGPMMGGYTF.

This clone has a single count. This chain links TRBV28 with TRBJ1-2, with 9 bases lining up with TRBD1. Germline V lookup: CDR1 MDHEN, CDR2 SYDVKM. This CDR3 comprises 18 residues. Trimming cost V 3 bases and J 6 bases; bases outside gene matches: 17. As DNA, the CDR3 is TGTGCCAGCAGTTTTAACTCTCTCCTCCGGGACAGGGATAATGGCTACACCTTC. It is translated as CASSFNSLLRDRDNGYTF.

The chain joins TRBV28 to TRBJ2-3, with D possibly TRBD2 on 6 matching bases. Trimming removed 7 bases at V and 2 bases at J, with 19 bases between. The CDR3 covers 16 residues. Germline V gives CDR1 MDHEN, CDR2 SYDVKM. CDR3: CASTRGGTLLTDTQYF. The CDR3 DNA sequence: TGTGCCAGCACCAGAGGAGGGACGTTACTCACAGATACGCAGTATTTT. The whole variable domain, remainder taken from reference TRBV28 and TRBJ2-3, is DVKVTQSSRYLVKRTGEKVFLECVQDMDHENMFWYRQDPGLGLRLIYFSYDVKMKEKGDIPEGYSVSREKKERFSLILESASTNQTSMYLCASTRGGTLLTDTQYFGPGTRLTVL.

The rearrangement links TRBV27 to TRBJ2-7; 7 bases fit TRBD2. Germline V CDR1 and CDR2: MNHEY, SMNVEV (reference sequence). This CDR3 is 18 amino acids long. V gave up 0 bases and J gave up 2 bases; unmatched junction bases: 13. This CDR3 is CASSLSGLVGKYTYEQYF. The CDR3 DNA follows: TGTGCCAGCAGTTTATCTGGACTAGTGGGAAAATATACCTACGAGCAGTACTTC.

This chain connects TRBV3-1 (or the pseudogene TRBV3-2) to TRBJ1-5; a weak D match, TRBD1 (6 bases). V lost 0 bases, J lost 5 bases, and 11 bases lay in between. Per germline, CDR1 LGHDT and CDR2 YNNKEL (reference sequence). The CDR3 consists of 15 residues. CDR3 nucleotide sequence: TGTGCCAGCAGCCAAGAGGGGGCAGGGGATCAGCCCCAGCATTTT. Its translation is CASSQEGAGDQPQHF.

This clone was seen once. The CDR3 here is CASTPGQSNTGELFF. CDR3 DNA sequence: TGCGCCAGCACCCCGGGACAGTCGAACACCGGGGAGCTGTTTTTT. This rearrangement joins TRBV5-1 to TRBJ2-2; 7 bases line up with TRBD1. The CDR3 runs to 15 residues. The germline gives CDR1 SGHRS, CDR2 YFSETQ. V shed 6 bases, J shed 0 bases, and the junction held 5 bases outside the gene matches.

The J gene is TRBJ1-2, the V gene TRBV3-1 (or the pseudogene TRBV3-2), with D unresolved. Trimming stripped 2 bases from V and 13 bases from J, with 11 bases between. The CDR3 runs 11 residues. Germline CDR1 LGHDT, CDR2 YNNKEL (reference sequence). CDR3 loop: CASSQYREATF. CDR3 sequence (DNA): TGTGCCAGCAGCCAATATCGGGAAGCCACCTTC.

This clone was observed a few times. The CDR3 DNA sequence: TGTGCCAGCAGCAATACAGGGGGCGCCTTGGGCTACACCTTC. It codes for CASSNTGGALGYTF. This chain connects TRBV7-2 to TRBJ1-2; TRBD1 matches 9 bases. CDR1 is SGHTA, CDR2 FQGNSA, per germline. The CDR3 totals 14 residues. Trimming cost V 5 bases and J 8 bases; bases outside gene matches: 9.